This TCR beta chain was profiled in a study of control samples from healthy donors and cancer patients. CDR1 is MNHEY, CDR2 SVGAGI, per germline. The CDR3 is 14 amino acids. Trimming removed 6 bases at V and 1 base at J, with 13 bases between. Only in-frame clones appear in the TCRdb table, and some are missing; sequencing was by immunoSEQ multiplex PCR. Here the sample spans 350,000 to 450,000 clones, around 90% being singletons. The clonotype comes from a man aged 40-55 years with head and neck cancer. Material: PBMCs. The V gene is TRBV6-5, the J gene TRBJ2-7, with D perhaps matching TRBD2 (6 bases). The CDR3 DNA reads TGTGCCAGCAGATACGCCGGGACTTCCTACGAGCAGTACTTC. This encodes CASRYAGTSYEQYF.